This T cell receptor (beta chain) was sequenced during a study of cytomegalovirus exposure and HLA in healthy donors. The CDR3 covers 16 residues. Per germline, CDR1 SGHRS and CDR2 YFSETQ. The junction had 5 bases not matched to a gene; V was cut back by 0 bases and J by 2 bases. As regards this clone: What it binds is unknown.

The primer mix had 60 Vbeta and 13 Jbeta primers. The assay was immunoSEQ multiplex PCR, and TCRdb's table has in-frame clones only and misses some. The table lists over 110,000 clones, 80% of them singletons. Study outcomes and limitations: Rare TCR sequences dominated, though some public TCRs recurred in many donors. Apparent HLA restriction characterized most CMV-associated TCR beta chains in a later analysis.

The chain combines TRBV5-1 with TRBJ2-5, with 9 bases matching TRBD2. The source of this sequence is a man aged 35-49 years in good health and CMV-seronegative. The sample taken for sequencing was PBMCs. The CDR3 reads CASSLGIAGAQETQYF. CDR3 sequence (DNA): TGCGCCAGCAGCTTGGGGATAGCGGGGGCACAAGAGACCCAGTACTTC.